This is a list of T cell receptor beta chains from one sample in a study of blood T cell repertoires in COVID-19. TCRdb's table, derived via immunoSEQ multiplex PCR, lists solely in-frame clones and lacks some. The sample includes around 120,000 clones, about 80% seen only once; the top ten take just under 25%. Source material: peripheral blood. The receptor source for this set is a human donor in a cohort sampled during active COVID-19. The CDR3 runs from the conserved cysteine through the conserved F or W. A D gene is named only where the DNA matches it firmly.

D gene	V gene	J gene	CDR3 length	CDR3 protein
TRBD2	TRBV9	TRBJ2-3	17	CASSVGLAGATTDTQYF
.	TRBV3-1/TRBV3-2	TRBJ1-1	11	CATRGVGGAFF
TRBD1	TRBV20-1	TRBJ2-3	15	CSASNRDRGTDTQYF
TRBD1	TRBV5-1	TRBJ2-2	16	CASSWTGTGSTGELFF
.	TRBV5-5	TRBJ2-5	14	CASSSAGPQETQYF
.	TRBV29-1	TRBJ2-7	14	CSVRERQHHYEQYF
.	TRBV19	TRBJ2-7	13	CASSIVRLREQYF
.	TRBV19	TRBJ2-6	16	CASSGTGTSGANVLTF
TRBD2	TRBV5-4	TRBJ2-3	16	CASSQGTSGSTDTQYF
.	TRBV7-8	TRBJ2-3	12	CASSGRTDTQYF
.	TRBV5-1	TRBJ1-1	14	CASSSLGLKTEAFF
TRBD1	TRBV5-4	TRBJ1-5	15	CASSHDREFNQPQHF
.	TRBV19	TRBJ1-1	14	CASSIEGLNTEAFF
.	TRBV2	TRBJ1-5	13	CASRRDSNQPQHF
TRBD1	TRBV7-2	TRBJ1-3	15	CASTVQGSSGNTIYF
.	TRBV7-2	TRBJ2-3	14	CASSLAGLTDTQYF